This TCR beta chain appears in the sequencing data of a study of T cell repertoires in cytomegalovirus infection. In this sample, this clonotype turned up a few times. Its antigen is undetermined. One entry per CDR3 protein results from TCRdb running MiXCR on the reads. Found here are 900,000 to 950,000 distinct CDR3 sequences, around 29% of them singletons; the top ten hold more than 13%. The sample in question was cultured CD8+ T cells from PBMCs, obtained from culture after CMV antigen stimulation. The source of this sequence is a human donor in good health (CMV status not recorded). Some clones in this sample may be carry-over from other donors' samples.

The CDR3 region has the DNA TGTGCCAGCAGCTTATTGAGTTTCGACACTGAAGCTTTCTTT. Translation gives CASSLLSFDTEAFF. The rearrangement joins TRBV7-2 to TRBJ1-1; D unresolved. Germline V gives CDR1 SGHTA, CDR2 FQGNSA. Trimming stripped 2 bases from V and 3 bases from J, with 10 bases between. This CDR3 contains 14 residues.